Below, 13 T cell receptor beta chains from the same sample are listed, as sequenced in a study of blood T cell repertoires in COVID-19. The protocol was immunoSEQ multiplex PCR, while the TCRdb copy is restricted to in-frame clones and leaves out a portion. The sample includes some 130,000 clones, around nine tenths of them seen just once. Sequencing used peripheral blood. These receptors came from a man between 60 and 75 years old with COVID-19, enrolled during active disease.

This rearrangement joins TRBV6-5 to TRBJ1-2, with TRBD1 identical over 10 bases. Trimming removed 10 bases from V and 5 bases from J; junction bases left unmatched: 4. This CDR3 region has 12 residues. Germline values: CDR1 MNHEY, CDR2 SVGAGI. Here the CDR3 reads CATGTGDYGYTF. The CDR3 nucleotides are TGTGCCACCGGGACAGGGGATTATGGCTACACCTTC.

CDR3: CAISAWSSGLVGTDTQYF. The DNA of the CDR3 is TGTGCCATCAGTGCCTGGTCTAGCGGATTAGTGGGCACAGATACGCAGTATTTT. The gene calls are TRBV10-3 and TRBJ2-3; TRBD2 aligns across 7 bases. This CDR3 has 18 amino acids. Per germline, CDR1 ENHRY and CDR2 SYGVKD. V trimming: 4 bases; J trimming: 1 base; junction bases outside the gene matches: 14.

This chain joins TRBV6-5 and TRBJ2-7, with a possible D match to TRBD1 (6 bases). The germline V and J ends were trimmed by 6 bases and 3 bases, with 15 bases remaining between them. The germline gives CDR1 MNHEY, CDR2 SVGAGI. The CDR3 has 14 residues. CDR3 amino acids: CASSRGQPVYEQYF. Written as DNA, the CDR3 is TGTGCCAGCAGCCGTGGACAGCCCGTCTACGAGCAGTACTTC.

The V and J genes are TRBV6-2 or TRBV6-3 and TRBJ2-1; the D gene is possibly TRBD2 (5 bases). V lost 0 bases to trimming and J lost 11 bases, with 11 bases between them. CDR1 is MNHEY, CDR2 SVGEGT, per germline. This CDR3 region has 13 residues. In DNA, the CDR3 is TGTGCCAGCAGTTACTCACCCGCGGGCCAGCAGTTCTTC. It encodes CASSYSPAGQQFF.

The gene calls are TRBV28 and TRBJ1-5; 8 bases are a match to TRBD1. The CDR3 totals 15 residues. Losses at the gene ends were 6 bases for V and 6 bases for J; bases not matched to a gene: 10. CDR1 and CDR2 from the germline V gene are MDHEN and SYDVKM. The DNA for the CDR3 is TGTGCCAGCAGCTCGGACAGGGCCCCAGGTCAGCCCCAGCATTTT. Translation gives CASSSDRAPGQPQHF.

The rearrangement joins TRBV27 to TRBJ1-1, with TRBD1 matching over 7 bases. The CDR3 is 13 amino acids. V shed 5 bases and J 4 bases; nucleotides not matched to a gene: 4. Per germline, CDR1 MNHEY and CDR2 SMNVEV (reference sequence). The CDR3 is CASSKNRGTEAFF. The CDR3 region has the DNA TGTGCCAGCAGTAAAAACAGGGGCACTGAAGCTTTCTTT.

The chain recombines TRBV12-5 with TRBJ1-1, with unresolved D. The V end was cut by 10 bases, the J end by 7 bases, with 10 bases between. The germline gives CDR1 LGHNT, CDR2 FRNRAP. The CDR3 sequence is 10 residues long. The DNA of the CDR3 is TGTGCTACCACGGGTAGTGAAGCTTTCTTT. Translating gives CATTGSEAFF.

The chain links TRBV9 to TRBJ2-1; 11 bases are a match to TRBD2. Germline CDR1 is SGDLS and CDR2 is YYNGEE. The CDR3 is 16 amino acids. The V segment lost 1 base and the J segment 4 bases; nucleotides outside the gene matches: 4. The CDR3 sequence: CASSVSGTSGYNEQFF. CDR3 bases: TGTGCCAGCAGCGTATCCGGGACTAGCGGATACAATGAGCAGTTCTTC.

The chain carries TRBV6-6 and TRBJ1-2; D is perhaps TRBD1 (5 bases). Trimming cost V 10 bases and J 6 bases, with 21 bases left between them. This CDR3 is built from 14 residues. Germline V gene lookup returns CDR1 MNHNY and CDR2 SVGAGI (reference sequence). The CDR3 region has the DNA TGTGCCACCAAAAAGGGGCAATTAGAGGATGGCTACACCTTC. Its protein product is CATKKGQLEDGYTF.

J is TRBJ1-3 and V is TRBV30; D may be TRBD1 (6 bases). Germline V gives CDR1 GTSNPN, CDR2 SVGIG (reference sequence). V lost 5 bases and J 2 bases, leaving 13 bases between the germline ends. The CDR3 has 14 residues. CDR3 nucleotide sequence: TGTGCCTGGGGCCCAGGGGACCCTGGAAACACCATATATTTT. It yields the protein CAWGPGDPGNTIYF. The entire variable domain, with the rest obtained from reference TRBV30 and TRBJ1-3, is as follows: SQTIHQWPATLVQPVGSPLSLECTVEGTSNPNLYWYRQAAGRGLQLLFYSVGIGQISSEVPQNLSASRPQDRQFILSSKKLLLSDSGFYLCAWGPGDPGNTIYFGEGSWLTVV.

This chain joins TRBV13 and TRBJ2-7; 7 nucleotides agree with TRBD1. Germline V gene data show CDR1 as PRHDT and CDR2 as FYEKMQ (reference sequence). V was clipped by 5 bases and J by 5 bases; unmatched bases: 9. The length of the CDR3 is 14 residues. CDR3 DNA: TGTGCCAGCAGCCCCGTAGGGGGCGTCAACGAGCAGTACTTC. Protein sequence: CASSPVGGVNEQYF.

V and J are TRBV3-1 (or the pseudogene TRBV3-2) and TRBJ1-1, with a possible D match to TRBD1 (6 bases). This CDR3 region has 15 residues. V shed 2 bases and J shed 1 base, with 11 bases lying between them. Germline values: CDR1 LGHDT, CDR2 YNNKEL (reference sequence). The CDR3 DNA follows: TGTGCCAGCAGCCAATCGGACAGAAAGAACACTGAAGCTTTCTTT. This sequence encodes CASSQSDRKNTEAFF.

The genes are TRBV7-3 and TRBJ2-1; 9 bases line up with TRBD2. V trimming: 5 bases; J trimming: 2 bases; junction bases outside the gene matches: 7. This CDR3 has 16 residues. In germline, CDR1 is SGHTA, CDR2 FQGTGA. CDR3 bases: TGTGCCAGCAGCCCCAATCTAGCGGGGCCCTACAATGAGCAGTTCTTC. Translating gives CASSPNLAGPYNEQFF. The full variable domain, completed using reference TRBV7-3 and TRBJ2-1, is GAGVSQTPSNKVTEKGKYVELRCDPISGHTALYWYRQSLGQGPEFLIYFQGTGAADDSGLPNDRFFAVRPEGSVSTLKIQRTERGDSAVYLCASSPNLAGPYNEQFFGPGTRLTVL.